This T cell receptor beta chain was captured in a study of PD-L1 blockade in urothelial cancer. Study information: The year 2014 saw patients start atezolizumab, 1,200 mg intravenously every 3 weeks.

TCRdb keeps only in-frame clones here, not all; method: immunoSEQ multiplex PCR. This sample has around 45,000 clones; 88% occur once, and the top ten carry 13% to 15%. Study-wide results and caveats: Durable benefit was linked to greater 3-week expansion of tumor-associated blood clones.

As to this clone: Antigen unknown.

This sequence was found in an older woman with urothelial cancer. The input for sequencing was PBMCs, taken around atezolizumab (anti-PD-L1) treatment.

This chain's CDR3 is CASSLGAAKRSYEQYF. The CDR3 coding sequence is TGCGCCAGCAGCTTAGGAGCGGCCAAGAGATCCTACGAGCAGTACTTC. The rearrangement uses TRBV5-1 and TRBJ2-7; tentatively, D is TRBD2 (5 bases). With 2 bases removed from V and 1 base from J, the gap between germline ends came to 16 bases. CDR1 and CDR2 (germline): SGHRS, YFSETQ. The CDR3 covers 16 residues.